Below are 10 T cell receptor beta chains sequenced from a single sample in a study of neurological immune-mediated disorders. TCRdb redid the calling of the 5' RACE reads with MiXCR, one entry per CDR3 protein. Here the sample spans 50,000 or so distinct CDR3 sequences, 3% to 4% being singletons. The sample consisted of PBMCs. The receptor set was obtained from a woman in her fifties or sixties with multiple sclerosis.

This clonotype was seen ten or more times. The V call is TRBV5-1, the J call TRBJ2-3; 11 bases align to TRBD2. The CDR3 length is 16 residues. With V trimmed by 4 bases and J by 0 bases, 4 bases remained unmatched. Germline lookup yields CDR1 SGHRS and CDR2 YFSETQ. The CDR3 bases are TGCGCCAGCAGCGCCCTAGCGGGGGGAAGCACAGATACGCAGTATTTT. Translating it yields CASSALAGGSTDTQYF. The full variable domain, in which reference TRBV5-1 and TRBJ2-3 provide the parts outside the CDR3, is KAGVTQTPRYLIKTRGQQVTLSCSPISGHRSVSWYQQTPGQGLQFLFEYFSETQRNKGNFPGRFSGRQFSNSRSEMNVSTLELGDSALYLCASSALAGGSTDTQYFGPGTRLTVL.

This clonotype was detected ten times or more. The J gene is TRBJ2-5, the V gene TRBV7-9; TRBD1 agrees at 8 bases. This CDR3 comprises 15 residues. Germline V gene lookup returns CDR1 SEHNR and CDR2 FQNEAQ (reference sequence). The J segment lost 3 bases and the V segment lost 5 bases, leaving 8 bases of the junction unmatched. CDR3 sequence (DNA): TGTGCCAGCAGCGGGGGACAGGAGCCGGAAGAGACCCAGTACTTC. It codes for CASSGGQEPEETQYF.

This clonotype has at least ten counts. At one end the junction does not follow the germline gene, possibly because of a read error. This sequence joins TRBV7-7 and TRBJ2-5; unclear D gene. The CDR3 spans 13 residues. Germline V gives CDR1 SSHAT, CDR2 FNYEAQ (reference sequence). In DNA, the CDR3 is TGTGCCAGCAGCTTAAGGCAGCAAGGGACCCAGTACTTC. This codes for CASSLRQQGTQYF.

This clonotype was counted at least ten times. The chain is built from TRBV7-3 and TRBJ2-3; D gene uncertain. The CDR3 loop spans 12 amino acids. Germline CDR1 is SGHTA and CDR2 is FQGTGA. The V end lost 1 base, the J end lost 6 bases, and 5 bases lay between the germline ends. For the CDR3, the DNA is TGTGCCAGCAGCTTAATGGCCGATACGCAGTATTTT. Its protein is CASSLMADTQYF.

J is TRBJ1-4 and V is TRBV25-1; no firm D call. The germline V gene has CDR1 MGHDK and CDR2 SYGVNS. V was cut by 6 bases and J by 2 bases, with 10 bases left in between. This CDR3 contains 14 residues. CDR3 DNA: TGTGCCAGCAGCCCTTTTTGGACTAATGAAAAACTGTTTTTT. Its protein is CASSPFWTNEKLFF.

This clonotype was counted at least ten times. CDR3 nucleotides: TGCGCCAGCGGGCAGGGGGCCTCCTACGAGCAGTACTTC. Its translation is CASGQGASYEQYF. The chain is built from TRBV5-1 and TRBJ2-7, with 8 bases fitting TRBD1. From germline, CDR1 is SGHRS and CDR2 YFSETQ. CDR3 size: 13 residues. V lost 7 bases, J lost 0 bases, and 3 bases stayed unmatched.

This clonotype was detected many times. The chain uses TRBV7-9 and TRBJ1-2; the D is unclear. The CDR3 spans 14 residues. V shed 3 bases and J shed 4 bases, with 12 bases lying between them. Germline-derived CDR1 and CDR2 are SEHNR and FQNEAQ (reference sequence). The CDR3 spells CASSLGQWGYGYTF. The CDR3 nucleotides are TGTGCCAGCAGCTTGGGCCAATGGGGCTATGGCTACACCTTC.

CDR3 in DNA: TGCGCCAGCAGCTCATCGGGACAGGGAAATGAAAAACTGTTTTTT. This gives the protein CASSSSGQGNEKLFF. This chain connects TRBV5-1 to TRBJ1-4; 9 bases are a match to TRBD1. In germline, CDR1 is SGHRS, CDR2 YFSETQ. The CDR3 has 15 amino acids. V was clipped by 3 bases and J by 5 bases; unmatched bases: 5. The entire variable domain, with the rest obtained from reference TRBV5-1 and TRBJ1-4, is as follows: KAGVTQTPRYLIKTRGQQVTLSCSPISGHRSVSWYQQTPGQGLQFLFEYFSETQRNKGNFPGRFSGRQFSNSRSEMNVSTLELGDSALYLCASSSSGQGNEKLFFGSGTQLSVL.

This clonotype was detected ten times or more. The chain combines TRBV20-1 with TRBJ1-5; 8 bases match TRBD1. J was trimmed by 7 bases and V by 5 bases; bases with no gene match: 4. This CDR3 spans 12 amino acids. The germline CDR1 and CDR2 sequences are DFQATT and SNEGSKA (reference sequence). The CDR3 here is CSAGQGRQPQHF. The CDR3 DNA sequence: TGCAGTGCTGGACAGGGACGGCAGCCCCAGCATTTT.

This clonotype was observed at least ten times. This chain uses TRBV7-2 with TRBJ1-2; tentatively, D is TRBD1 (6 bases). The V and J ends lost 0 bases and 4 bases respectively, with 12 bases between them. The CDR3 length is 15 residues. Germline values: CDR1 SGHTA, CDR2 FQGNSA. The DNA of the CDR3 is TGTGCCAGCAGCTTAGCCCCAGGGGATTTCTATGGCTACACCTTC. Translated, it gives CASSLAPGDFYGYTF.